This entry features one TCR beta chain sequence. It was autoimmune disease history or systemic immunosuppression that excluded patients. This sample stems from a study of OX40 agonist ivuxolimab in advanced cancers. Overall study context: Patients with hepatocellular carcinoma, melanoma, renal cell or head and neck cancer made up the dose-escalation patients.

Clones were read by immunoSEQ multiplex PCR, and TCRdb kept only the in-frame ones, dropping some. Here the sample spans more than 90,000 clones, approximately 80% being singletons. The CDR3 sequence is 15 residues long. V was clipped by 3 bases and J by 5 bases; unmatched bases: 6. CDR1 and CDR2 from the germline V gene are SGHTA and FQGNSA. The TCR was taken from an adult with an advanced solid tumor such as melanoma, head and neck, liver or kidney cancer. Sequences were derived from CD4+ or CD8+ T cells sorted from blood, sampled in a trial of the OX40 agonist ivuxolimab. This chain connects TRBV7-2 to TRBJ2-1; 8 bases agree with TRBD2. Here the CDR3 reads CASSFAGTRNNEQFF. DNA of the CDR3: TGTGCCAGCAGCTTCGCCGGGACTAGGAACAATGAGCAGTTCTTC. The variable domain in full, completed from reference TRBV7-2 and TRBJ2-1, reads GAGVSQSPSNKVTEKGKDVELRCDPISGHTALYWYRQSLGQGLEFLIYFQGNSAPDKSGLPSDRFSAERTGGSVSTLTIQRTQQEDSAVYLCASSFAGTRNNEQFFGPGTRLTVL.